This T cell receptor (beta chain) was sequenced during a study of T cells after yellow fever vaccination. TCRdb itself ran the 5' RACE reads through MiXCR, one entry per CDR3 protein. The profile shows approximately 300,000 distinct CDR3 sequences, around 7% of them singletons. V was trimmed by 0 bases and J by 0 bases, leaving 9 bases between them. The CDR3 extends over 15 amino acids. The germline gives CDR1 LGHNA, CDR2 YSLEER. The chain couples TRBV4-3 to TRBJ2-7, with D unclear. The TCR sequence derives from a man aged 18 to 35 who received the YFV17D yellow fever vaccine. The specimen comprised PBMCs, sampled more than 35 days after the first yellow fever vaccination. The CDR3 sequence is CASSQEALNSYEQYF. CDR3 nucleotide sequence: TGCGCCAGCAGCCAAGAGGCACTGAACTCCTACGAGCAGTACTTC.